This passage covers 29 T cell receptor beta chains from one sample sequenced in a study of T cell repertoires in cytomegalovirus infection. TCRdb fed the reads into MiXCR, producing one record per CDR3 protein. The sample lists roughly 250,000 distinct CDR3 sequences; approximately 13% were seen once. Specimen: PBMCs. The receptors were gathered from a human donor in good health (CMV status not recorded). Some clones in this sample may be carry-over from other donors' samples.

This clonotype has ten or more counts. The rearrangement joins TRBV7-9 to TRBJ2-7; 9 positions match TRBD2. The CDR3 is 16 residues long. Germline V gene sequence: CDR1 SEHNR, CDR2 FQNEAQ (reference sequence). V was pared by 0 bases and J by 6 bases, with 9 bases of the junction left unmatched. CDR3 coding DNA: TGTGCCAGCAGCTTAGCGTTCGGGGGAGCGGGGGGCGAGCAGTACTTC. This sequence encodes CASSLAFGGAGGEQYF.

This clonotype was seen many times. J is TRBJ1-1 and V is TRBV28; a possible D gene is TRBD1 (5 bases). The length of the CDR3 is 13 residues. V lost 9 bases to trimming and J lost 3 bases, with 14 bases between them. Germline CDR1 reads MDHEN; CDR2 reads SYDVKM. In DNA, the CDR3 is TGTGCCAGTATCCCCGGGGGTTACACTGAAGCTTTCTTT. It codes for CASIPGGYTEAFF.

This clonotype was seen only a few times. J is TRBJ1-4 and V is TRBV19; 8 bases are shared with TRBD1. Looked up from germline, CDR1 is LNHDA and CDR2 is SQIVND (reference sequence). The CDR3 has 14 amino acids. The junction had 4 bases not matched to a gene; V was cut back by 5 bases and J by 5 bases. CDR3: CASSQQGVNEKLFF. CDR3 sequence (DNA): TGTGCCAGTAGTCAACAGGGGGTAAATGAAAAACTGTTTTTT.

This clonotype was picked up many times. This chain joins TRBV10-3 and TRBJ2-3, with 12 bases lining up with TRBD2. Germline assignment: CDR1 ENHRY and CDR2 SYGVKD. Unmatched junction bases numbered 4, after V lost 6 bases and J lost 0 bases. This CDR3 region has 16 residues. This CDR3 reads CAIRASGRGSTDTQYF. The CDR3, as DNA: TGTGCCATCAGGGCTAGCGGGAGGGGCAGCACAGATACGCAGTATTTT.

This clonotype was seen repeatedly, ten times or more. As DNA, the CDR3 is TGTGCCAGCAGCTTAACGGGGCGGGCCTACTCGAACACCGGGGAGCTGTTTTTT. Residues: CASSLTGRAYSNTGELFF. The chain recombines TRBV7-3 with TRBJ2-2; D possibly matches TRBD1 or TRBD2 (5 bases each). Germline assignment: CDR1 SGHTA and CDR2 FQGTGA. Trimming removed 0 bases at V and 0 bases at J, with 14 bases between. CDR3 size: 18 residues.

This clonotype was observed many times. This rearrangement joins TRBV19 to TRBJ1-1, with D maybe TRBD1 (6 bases). V was clipped by 4 bases and J by 4 bases, with 10 bases between them. Germline CDR1 reads LNHDA; CDR2 reads SQIVND (reference sequence). The CDR3 is 13 amino acids. The CDR3 here is CASSTGQTTEAFF. CDR3 nucleotide sequence: TGTGCCAGTAGTACAGGACAGACCACTGAAGCTTTCTTT.

This clonotype was seen repeatedly, ten times or more. The chain recombines TRBV7-2 with TRBJ2-2; D remains unclear. This CDR3 spans 15 amino acids. Germline CDR1 reads SGHTA; CDR2 reads FQGNSA. V lost 2 bases and J 6 bases, leaving 13 bases between the germline ends. The CDR3 DNA follows: TGTGCCAGCAGCTTAATCCATACCGCATCCGGGGAGCTGTTTTTT. Amino acid sequence: CASSLIHTASGELFF.

CDR3: CASSSSPGLYYNEQFF. The CDR3 DNA is TGTGCCAGCAGCTCCTCTCCGGGACTATATTACAATGAGCAGTTCTTC. The chain links TRBV14 to TRBJ2-1; 7 bases fit TRBD2. This CDR3 is built from 16 residues. Looked up from germline, CDR1 is SGHDN and CDR2 is FVKESK. Losses at the gene ends were 5 bases for V and 4 bases for J; bases not matched to a gene: 11.

This clonotype was counted ten times or more. The gene calls are TRBV7-3 and TRBJ1-1, with TRBD1 matching 7 bases. Germline V gives CDR1 SGHTA, CDR2 FQGTGA. V shed 0 bases, J shed 7 bases, and the junction held 8 bases outside the gene matches. The CDR3 covers 15 residues. The CDR3 region has the DNA TGTGCCAGCAGCTTAACAGGACAGGCGGCCGGTGAAGCTTTCTTT. Its protein is CASSLTGQAAGEAFF.

V is TRBV19 and J is TRBJ1-1; 10 nucleotides align to TRBD1. The V gene end was trimmed by 4 bases and the J gene end by 1 base; junction bases not matched to a gene: 3. This CDR3 region has 15 residues. CDR1 is LNHDA and CDR2 is SQIVND in the germline V gene (reference sequence). CDR3 nucleotide sequence: TGTGCCAGTAGTACGGGACAGGGGTGGAACACTGAAGCTTTCTTT. It codes for CASSTGQGWNTEAFF.

Ten or more counts support this clonotype. The chain joins TRBV7-2 to TRBJ1-1, with 8 bases fitting TRBD1. J was trimmed by 8 bases and V by 3 bases; bases with no gene match: 8. Germline V gene sequence: CDR1 SGHTA, CDR2 FQGNSA. This CDR3 is built from 14 residues. CDR3 DNA: TGTGCCAGCAGCTTTGGCAGGGGGCGCGCGGAAGCTTTCTTT. It is translated as CASSFGRGRAEAFF.

This clonotype has a count of ten or more. This sequence joins TRBV5-1 and TRBJ2-1; 7 bases are shared with TRBD1. J was trimmed by 8 bases and V by 4 bases; bases with no gene match: 6. The length of the CDR3 is 13 residues. Germline V gene sequence: CDR1 SGHRS, CDR2 YFSETQ. The CDR3 bases are TGCGCCAGCAGCAAGGGACAGATGGATGAGCAGTTCTTC. Its translation: CASSKGQMDEQFF.

This clonotype occurred many times. V and J are TRBV15 and TRBJ2-7; perhaps TRBD2 as D (6 bases). The germline V gene has CDR1 LNHNV and CDR2 YYDKDF (reference sequence). The V and J ends lost 0 bases and 5 bases respectively, with 17 bases between them. The CDR3 is made up of 16 amino acids. The CDR3: CATSRDNGLRGHEQYF. The CDR3 nucleotides are TGTGCCACCAGCAGAGACAACGGCCTGCGGGGTCACGAGCAGTACTTC.

This clonotype was counted many times. V gene TRBV7-2 combines with J gene TRBJ2-1; TRBD2 might be the D (6 bases). The CDR3 spans 16 residues. CDR1 and CDR2 from the germline V gene are SGHTA and FQGNSA. The V and J ends lost 2 bases and 0 bases respectively, with 11 bases between them. CDR3 DNA sequence: TGTGCCAGCAGCTTAACGGCGGGAATCTCCTACAATGAGCAGTTCTTC. This codes for CASSLTAGISYNEQFF.

The rearrangement joins TRBV2 to TRBJ2-1; D perhaps matches TRBD2 (6 bases). In germline, CDR1 is SNHLY, CDR2 FYNNEI. CDR3 size: 13 residues. V lost 4 bases and J lost 9, with 13 bases in between. The DNA for the CDR3 is TGTGCCAGCAGTGGCCCGACTAGTACTGAGCAGTTCTTC. It codes for CASSGPTSTEQFF.

This clonotype was counted many times. This chain links TRBV7-2 with TRBJ2-5; TRBD1 matches 9 bases. The CDR3 has 15 amino acids. Germline-derived CDR1 and CDR2 are SGHTA and FQGNSA. The V gene end was trimmed by 4 bases and the J gene end by 2 bases; junction bases not matched to a gene: 5. In DNA, the CDR3 is TGTGCCAGCAGCTCAGGACAGGGGAGACAAGAGACCCAGTACTTC. It encodes CASSSGQGRQETQYF.

In nucleotides, the CDR3 is TGTGCCAGCGGGGAAACGGGATCTGGGGCCAACGTCCTGACTTTC. Its translation is CASGETGSGANVLTF. This chain links TRBV6-6 with TRBJ2-6, with D possibly matching TRBD2 (5 bases). Germline assignment: CDR1 MNHNY and CDR2 SVGAGI (reference sequence). Trimming removed 8 bases from V and 1 base from J, with 12 bases in between. This CDR3 is built from 15 residues.

This clonotype was observed at least ten times. The chain recombines TRBV2 with TRBJ2-7; D is ambiguous. Trimming left V 1 base short and J 4 bases short, with 2 bases between. Germline CDR1 reads SNHLY; CDR2 reads FYNNEI. CDR3 length: 11 residues. DNA of the CDR3: TGTGCCAGCAGTGAAGGGTACGAGCAGTACTTC. It specifies CASSEGYEQYF.

V and J are TRBV10-3 and TRBJ2-3; 10 bases map to TRBD2. V dropped 11 bases and J dropped 2; count of bases not matched to a gene: 7. The germline gives CDR1 ENHRY, CDR2 SYGVKD. CDR3 length: 14 amino acids. For the CDR3, the DNA is TGTGCCTCCCCTAGCGGGAGACTCACAGATACGCAGTATTTT. It translates to CASPSGRLTDTQYF.

The chain recombines TRBV6-2 or TRBV6-3 with TRBJ1-1; D is perhaps TRBD1 (5 bases). The CDR3 is 13 amino acids. Germline lookup yields CDR1 MNHEY and CDR2 SVGEGT. Between the trimmed V and J ends, which lost 2 bases and 8 bases, there was a span of 12 bases. For the CDR3, the DNA is TGTGCCAGCAGTTACACCTGGGGGTCGGAAGCTTTCTTT. The encoded protein is CASSYTWGSEAFF.

This clonotype was detected ten times or more. The chain has TRBV7-2 and TRBJ2-3; D is uncertain. The germline gives CDR1 SGHTA, CDR2 FQGNSA. The CDR3 contains 14 residues. V gave up 4 bases and J gave up 0 bases, with 8 bases separating them. The CDR3: CASSSLPSTDTQYF. For the CDR3, the DNA is TGTGCCAGCAGCTCCCTTCCTAGCACAGATACGCAGTATTTT.

This chain links TRBV7-2 with TRBJ1-2; D unresolved. Germline V gene sequence: CDR1 SGHTA, CDR2 FQGNSA. The CDR3 contains 12 residues. The V end was cut by 5 bases, the J end by 3 bases, with 7 bases between. The CDR3 loop reads CASSPVDYGYTF. As DNA, the CDR3 is TGTGCCAGCAGCCCGGTAGACTATGGCTACACCTTC.

This clonotype was detected a few times. The rearrangement uses TRBV2 and TRBJ2-1, with 8 bases identical to TRBD1. The germline CDR1 and CDR2 sequences are SNHLY and FYNNEI. This CDR3 has 14 residues. The ends lost 7 bases at V and 5 bases at J; junction bases unmatched: 7. The CDR3 region is CASTRLGQDNEQFF. CDR3 in DNA: TGTGCCAGCACCCGATTGGGACAGGACAATGAGCAGTTCTTC.

This clonotype was seen more than once but under ten times. The rearrangement links TRBV18 to TRBJ1-5; D gene ambiguous. This CDR3 has 15 residues. The germline V gene has CDR1 KGHSH and CDR2 LQKENI. Trimming took off 3 bases at V and 5 bases at J, with 14 bases between the two ends. CDR3 DNA sequence: TGTGCCAGCTCACCGCGGGCAGTAAAGGATCAGCCCCAGCATTTT. This translates into CASSPRAVKDQPQHF.

The rearrangement uses TRBV7-2 and TRBJ1-2; no clear D. The CDR3 is made up of 13 amino acids. The V gene lost 2 bases and the J gene lost 4 bases, with 8 bases spanning the gap. Germline assignment: CDR1 SGHTA and CDR2 FQGNSA. For the CDR3, the DNA is TGTGCCAGCAGCTTATCCGCGACCTATGGCTACACCTTC. Encoded protein: CASSLSATYGYTF.

This clonotype has only a few counts. This sequence joins TRBV29-1 and TRBJ2-5; no reliable D call. Germline-derived CDR1 and CDR2 are SQVTM and ANQGSEA. V was shortened by 1 base and J by 3 bases, with 6 bases between the two germline ends. The CDR3 consists of 12 residues. CDR3 amino acids: CSVEGTEETQYF. The CDR3, as DNA: TGCAGCGTTGAAGGCACCGAAGAGACCCAGTACTTC.

The chain has TRBV5-1 and TRBJ1-2; 9 nucleotides line up with TRBD1. From germline, CDR1 is SGHRS and CDR2 YFSETQ. Germline trimming cut 5 bases from V and 4 bases from J; bases unmatched to any gene: 12. This CDR3 comprises 16 residues. This CDR3 is CASSSGQGGVLYGYTF. DNA of the CDR3: TGCGCCAGCAGTTCGGGACAGGGTGGGGTCCTCTATGGCTACACCTTC. Supplemented by reference TRBV5-1 and TRBJ1-2, the full variable domain reads KAGVTQTPRYLIKTRGQQVTLSCSPISGHRSVSWYQQTPGQGLQFLFEYFSETQRNKGNFPGRFSGRQFSNSRSEMNVSTLELGDSALYLCASSSGQGGVLYGYTFGSGTRLTVV.

This clonotype was counted ten times or more. The chain is built from TRBV7-2 and TRBJ2-5; 14 bases are a match to TRBD2. The CDR3 runs 16 residues. V shed 5 bases and J 1 base; nucleotides not matched to a gene: 3. Germline V gene data show CDR1 as SGHTA and CDR2 as FQGNSA. CDR3 in DNA: TGTGCCAGCAGCCGACTAGCGGGGGGGCTCCAAGAGACCCAGTACTTC. Encoded protein: CASSRLAGGLQETQYF.

In this sample, this clonotype turned up a few times. This chain joins TRBV5-1 and TRBJ2-1; D possibly uses TRBD1 or TRBD2 (6 bases each). CDR3 size: 16 residues. V was shortened by 2 bases and J by 2 bases, with 14 bases between the two germline ends. CDR1 and CDR2 from the germline V gene are SGHRS and YFSETQ. The CDR3 DNA reads as TGCGCCAGCAGCTTTTCATCGGGGGCGACCTACAATGAGCAGTTCTTC. This codes for CASSFSSGATYNEQFF.